Described below is a single T cell receptor (beta chain) sequence and its context. Its antigen target is currently unknown. No much larger clone exists at a distance of one base, and base qualities are not known. This entry belongs to a study of OX40 agonist ivuxolimab in advanced cancers. Background on the whole study: Ivuxolimab was a fully human IgG2 agonistic monoclonal antibody targeting the costimulatory receptor OX40 (CD134). Intravenous ivuxolimab was administered to patients every 2 weeks at six dose levels: 0.01, 0.1, 0.3, 1.5, 3 and 10 mg/kg. Of the roughly 52 dose-escalation patients, hepatocellular carcinoma was present in around 20, melanoma in some 15, renal cell carcinoma in 9 and head and neck cancer in 9. A male proportion of approximately 83% and a mean age of approximately 60 years, ranging from roughly 23 to 79, were recorded for the dose-escalation cohort. Patients were allowed to have had prior anti-PD-1, anti-PD-L1 or anti-CTLA-4 therapy, and approximately 40% of the dose-escalation patients had previously received checkpoint inhibitors. Three dose-escalation patients achieved partial responses, one with hepatocellular carcinoma and two with cutaneous melanoma. The purpose of peripheral TCRbeta sequencing was to test whether ivuxolimab changed TCR sequence diversity and led to clonal T-cell expansion. The paper reports the monotherapy dose-escalation portion (N = 52 patients) of the phase I ivuxolimab trial. Study-level results and caveats: At doses of 0.1 to 3.0 mg/kg, clonal expansion of both CD4+ and CD8+ T cells in blood was seen between baseline and week 6. In partial responders in the 0.1-3.0 mg/kg groups, normalized peripheral clonal expansion was found to be among the lowest, especially among CD8+ T cells. The antigen specificity of the clonally expanded peripheral T cells was not determined. Low levels of normalized T-cell clonal expansion were also seen in some patients who did not respond. After ivuxolimab, more expanded clones were found on average in CD8+ T cells than in CD4+ T cells.

Patients with a history of autoimmune disease or receiving systemic immunosuppression were excluded from the trial. Peripheral blood for TCR sequencing was drawn from every dose cohort at baseline, at cycle 4 day 1 and at cycle 7 day 1. Samples came from an open-label, multicenter, first-in-human phase I dose-escalation trial of ivuxolimab. Adults with locally advanced or metastatic head and neck squamous cell, hepatocellular, melanoma or renal cell carcinoma were enrolled in the trial. CD4+ and CD8+ T cells were sorted separately from peripheral blood before TCR sequencing. The trim is 1 base for V and 9 bases for J, with a gap of 10 bases between the germline ends. Counted from cysteine to phenylalanine, this CDR3 has 13 amino acids. Only the CDR3 region is kept as DNA, spanning 39 bases read in frame from base 1. From a lookup of the germline V gene, CDR1 and CDR2 are MGHRA and YSYEKL. For sequencing of the TCRbeta CDR3 region, genomic DNA was extracted from the sorted cells. The immunoSEQ Assay was used for sequencing of TCRbeta CDR3 regions. Imported from immuneACCESS, the table was reduced by TCRdb to in-frame sequences with V and J called. These copies leave out some clones; in studies compared against another copy, an unresolved V gene accounts for under half, and the cause of the remainder is not known. For this sample the table gives roughly 5,100 clones, of which around 69% were detected only once. Clones ranked in the top ten supply around 70% of the sample.

The source of this sequence is an adult with an advanced solid tumor such as melanoma, head and neck, liver or kidney cancer. Sequences were derived from CD4+ or CD8+ T cells sorted from blood, sampled in a trial of the OX40 agonist ivuxolimab. The rearrangement joined TRBV4-1 to TRBJ2-1; confidence is insufficient to name the D gene. The DNA is TGCGCCAGCAGCCAAGCCCCACGGCGTGAGCAGTTCTTC. Its translation reads: CASSQAPRREQFF.